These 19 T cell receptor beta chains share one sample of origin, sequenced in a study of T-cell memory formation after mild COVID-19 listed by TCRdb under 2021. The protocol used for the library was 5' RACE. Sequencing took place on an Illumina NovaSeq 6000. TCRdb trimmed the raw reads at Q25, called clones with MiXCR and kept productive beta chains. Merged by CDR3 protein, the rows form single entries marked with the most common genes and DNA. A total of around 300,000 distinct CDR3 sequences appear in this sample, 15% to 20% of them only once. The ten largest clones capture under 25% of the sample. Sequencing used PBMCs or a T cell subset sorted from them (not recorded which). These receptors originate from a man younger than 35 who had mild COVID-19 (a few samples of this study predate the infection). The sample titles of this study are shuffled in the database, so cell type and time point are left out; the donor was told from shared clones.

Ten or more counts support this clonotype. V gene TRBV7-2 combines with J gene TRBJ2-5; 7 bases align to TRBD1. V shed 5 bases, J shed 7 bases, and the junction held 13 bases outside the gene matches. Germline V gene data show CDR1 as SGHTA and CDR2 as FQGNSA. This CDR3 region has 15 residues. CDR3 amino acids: CASSPSRTGPGTQYF. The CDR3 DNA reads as TGTGCCAGCAGCCCGTCCCGGACAGGTCCAGGGACCCAGTACTTC.

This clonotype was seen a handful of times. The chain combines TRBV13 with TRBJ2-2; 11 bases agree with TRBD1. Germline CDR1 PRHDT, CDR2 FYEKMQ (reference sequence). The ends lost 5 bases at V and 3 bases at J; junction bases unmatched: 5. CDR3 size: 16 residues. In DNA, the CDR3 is TGTGCCAGCAGCACTCCGGGACAGGGGGACACCGGGGAGCTGTTTTTT. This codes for CASSTPGQGDTGELFF.

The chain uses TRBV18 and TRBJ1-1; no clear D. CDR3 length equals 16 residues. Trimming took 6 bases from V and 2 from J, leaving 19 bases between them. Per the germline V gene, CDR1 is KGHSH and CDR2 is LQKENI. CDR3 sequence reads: CASSPGLRGLNTEAFF. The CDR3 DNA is TGTGCCAGCTCCCCTGGACTTCGAGGGCTTAACACTGAAGCTTTCTTT.

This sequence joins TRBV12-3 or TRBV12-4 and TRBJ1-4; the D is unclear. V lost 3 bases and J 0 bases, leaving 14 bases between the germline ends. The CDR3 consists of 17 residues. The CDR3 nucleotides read TGTGCCAGCAGTTTCTACTACAGTTATGCAACTAATGAAAAACTGTTTTTT. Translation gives CASSFYYSYATNEKLFF.

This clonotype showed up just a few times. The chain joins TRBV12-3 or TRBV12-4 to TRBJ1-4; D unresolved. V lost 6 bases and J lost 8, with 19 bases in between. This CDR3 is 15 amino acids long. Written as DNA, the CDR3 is TGTGCCAGCAGCCCCACCCAGTCCTCGGGCGAAAAACTGTTTTTT. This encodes CASSPTQSSGEKLFF.

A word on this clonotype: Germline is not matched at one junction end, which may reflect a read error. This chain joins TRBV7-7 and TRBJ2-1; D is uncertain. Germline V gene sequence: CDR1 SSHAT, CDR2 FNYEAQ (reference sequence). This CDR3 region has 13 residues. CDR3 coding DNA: TGTGCTAGCAGCTCTATCCTAACAGAAGAGCAGTTCTTC. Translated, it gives CASSSILTEEQFF.

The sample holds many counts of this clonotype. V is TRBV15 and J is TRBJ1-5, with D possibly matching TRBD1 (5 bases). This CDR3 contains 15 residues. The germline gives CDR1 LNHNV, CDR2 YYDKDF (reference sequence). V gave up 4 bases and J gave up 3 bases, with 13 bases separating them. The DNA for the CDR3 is TGTGCCACCAGCACCTCCGGGGGGGACAATCAGCCCCAGCATTTT. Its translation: CATSTSGGDNQPQHF.

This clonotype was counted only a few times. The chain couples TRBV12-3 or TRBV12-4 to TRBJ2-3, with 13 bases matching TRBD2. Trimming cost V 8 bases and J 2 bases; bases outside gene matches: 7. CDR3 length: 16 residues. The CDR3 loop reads CASVRGLAGNTDTQYF. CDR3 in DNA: TGTGCCAGCGTCCGGGGACTAGCGGGGAACACAGATACGCAGTATTTT.

The CDR3 is CASSEQGARTEAFF. The DNA for the CDR3 is TGTGCCAGCAGTGAACAGGGGGCGCGGACTGAAGCTTTCTTT. The chain joins TRBV2 to TRBJ1-1; 8 bases agree with TRBD1. J was trimmed by 5 bases and V by 2 bases; bases with no gene match: 4. Germline CDR1 SNHLY, CDR2 FYNNEI. The CDR3 covers 14 residues.

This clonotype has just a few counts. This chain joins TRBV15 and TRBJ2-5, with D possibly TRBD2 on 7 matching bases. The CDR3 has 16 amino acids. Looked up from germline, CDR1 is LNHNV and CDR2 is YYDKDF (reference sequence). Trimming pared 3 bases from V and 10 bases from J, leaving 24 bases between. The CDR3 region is CATSRARGGPLDIQYF. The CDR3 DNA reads TGTGCCACCAGCAGGGCGAGGGGGGGCCCTTTGGATATCCAGTACTTC.

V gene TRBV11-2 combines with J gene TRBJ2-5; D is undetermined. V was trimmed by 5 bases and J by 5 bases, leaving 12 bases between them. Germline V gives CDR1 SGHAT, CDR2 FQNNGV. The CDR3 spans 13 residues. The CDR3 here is CASSGVARETQYF. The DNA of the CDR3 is TGTGCCAGCAGCGGGGTAGCCCGCGAGACCCAGTACTTC.

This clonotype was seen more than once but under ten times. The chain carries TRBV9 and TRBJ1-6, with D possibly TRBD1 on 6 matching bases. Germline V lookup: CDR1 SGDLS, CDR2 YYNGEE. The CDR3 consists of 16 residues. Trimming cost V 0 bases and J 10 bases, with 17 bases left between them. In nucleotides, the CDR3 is TGTGCCAGCAGCGTAGAGGGGGGATTCTGGAACTCACCCCTCCACTTT. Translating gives CASSVEGGFWNSPLHF.

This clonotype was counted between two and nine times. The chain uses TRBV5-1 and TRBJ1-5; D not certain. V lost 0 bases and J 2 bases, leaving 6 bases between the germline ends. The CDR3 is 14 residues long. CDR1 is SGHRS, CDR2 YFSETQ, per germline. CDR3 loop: CASSLGVGNQPQHF. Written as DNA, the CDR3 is TGCGCCAGCAGCTTGGGTGTTGGCAATCAGCCCCAGCATTTT.

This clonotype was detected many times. CDR3 bases: TGCGCCAGCAGCCCCAGTGGGCAAGAGTGGGTGGAGTTCTTC. Protein: CASSPSGQEWVEFF. This sequence joins TRBV5-1 and TRBJ2-1; D gene unclear. V gave up 4 bases and J gave up 14 bases, with 22 bases separating them. The CDR3 is 14 residues long. Germline V lookup: CDR1 SGHRS, CDR2 YFSETQ.

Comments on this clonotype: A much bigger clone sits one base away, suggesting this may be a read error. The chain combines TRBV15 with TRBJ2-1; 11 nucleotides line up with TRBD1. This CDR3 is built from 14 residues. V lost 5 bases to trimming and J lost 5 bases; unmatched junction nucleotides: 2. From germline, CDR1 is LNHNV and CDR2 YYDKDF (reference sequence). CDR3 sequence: CATSRDRGNNEQFF. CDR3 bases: TGTGCCACCAGCCGGGACAGGGGGAACAATGAGCAGTTCTTC.

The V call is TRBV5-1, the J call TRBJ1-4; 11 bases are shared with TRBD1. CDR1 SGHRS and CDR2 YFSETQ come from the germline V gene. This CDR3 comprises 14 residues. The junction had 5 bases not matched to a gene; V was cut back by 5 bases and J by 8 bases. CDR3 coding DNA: TGCGCCAGCAGACGCGGGACAGGGGGAGAAAAACTGTTTTTT. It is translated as CASRRGTGGEKLFF.

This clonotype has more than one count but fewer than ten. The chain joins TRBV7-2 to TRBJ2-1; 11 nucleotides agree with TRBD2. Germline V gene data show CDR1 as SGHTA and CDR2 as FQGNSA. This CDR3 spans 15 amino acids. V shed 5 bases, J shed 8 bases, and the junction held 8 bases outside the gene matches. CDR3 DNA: TGTGCCAGCAGCCGAAGGGGACTAGCGGTCGATGAGCAGTTCTTC. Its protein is CASSRRGLAVDEQFF.

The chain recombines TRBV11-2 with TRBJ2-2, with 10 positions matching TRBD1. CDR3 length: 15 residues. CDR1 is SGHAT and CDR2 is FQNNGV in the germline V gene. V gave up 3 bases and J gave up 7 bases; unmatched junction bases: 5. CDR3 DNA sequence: TGTGCCAGCAGCTTCTGGGACAGGGGTGACGGGGAGCTGTTTTTT. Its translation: CASSFWDRGDGELFF.

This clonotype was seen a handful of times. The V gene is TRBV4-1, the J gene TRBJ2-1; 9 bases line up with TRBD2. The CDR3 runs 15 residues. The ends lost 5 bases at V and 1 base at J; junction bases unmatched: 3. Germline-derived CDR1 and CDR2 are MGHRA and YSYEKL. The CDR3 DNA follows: TGCGCCAGCAGCGTAGCGGGGGTGTCCTACAATGAGCAGTTCTTC. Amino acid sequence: CASSVAGVSYNEQFF.